The clone carrying this T cell receptor beta chain was observed a single time. Its antigen is still unknown. Germline V gene sequence: CDR1 SGHNT, CDR2 YYREEE (reference sequence). This CDR3 contains 17 residues. V dropped 3 bases and J dropped 0 bases, with 17 bases sitting between them. This sample is part of a study of memory CD4+ T cells and cytomegalovirus serostatus. TCRdb keeps only in-frame clones here, not all; method: immunoSEQ multiplex PCR. The data hold about 64,000 clones, with roughly three quarters observed a single time. Study-wide results and caveats: CD4+ memory repertoires contained about two fifths of the 164 reported CMV TCRbeta sequences.

The sort gate was single viable CD3+CD4+CD8-CD45RO+ cells for memory CD4+ T cells. The sequence was obtained from an adult in good health and CMV-seronegative. What was sequenced was memory CD4+ T cells from blood. This rearrangement joins TRBV5-4 to TRBJ2-3, with a weak D call TRBD2 (6 bases). CDR3 sequence: CASSSFAGGTSTDTQYF. In DNA form, the CDR3 reads TGTGCCAGCAGCTCCTTCGCAGGCGGGACTAGCACAGATACGCAGTATTTT.